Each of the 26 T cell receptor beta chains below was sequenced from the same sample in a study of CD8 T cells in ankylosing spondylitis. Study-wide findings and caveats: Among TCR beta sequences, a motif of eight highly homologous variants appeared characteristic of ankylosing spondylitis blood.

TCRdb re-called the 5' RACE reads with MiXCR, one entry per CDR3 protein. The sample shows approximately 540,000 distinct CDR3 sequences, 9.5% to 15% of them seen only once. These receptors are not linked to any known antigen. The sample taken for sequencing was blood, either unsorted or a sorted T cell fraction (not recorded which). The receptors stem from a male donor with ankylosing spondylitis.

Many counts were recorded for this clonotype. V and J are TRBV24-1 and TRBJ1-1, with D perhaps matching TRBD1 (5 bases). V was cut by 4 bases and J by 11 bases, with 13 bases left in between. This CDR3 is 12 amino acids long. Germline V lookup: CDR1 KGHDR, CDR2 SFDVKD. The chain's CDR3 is CATSDRQGTAFF. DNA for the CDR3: TGTGCCACCAGTGACCGTCAGGGTACGGCTTTCTTT.

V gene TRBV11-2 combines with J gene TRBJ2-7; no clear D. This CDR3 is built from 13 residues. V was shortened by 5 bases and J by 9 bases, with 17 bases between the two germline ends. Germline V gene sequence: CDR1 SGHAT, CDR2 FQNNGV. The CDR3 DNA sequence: TGTGCCAGCAGCCCAGCCCGTGATTCCTGGCAGTACTTC. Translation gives CASSPARDSWQYF. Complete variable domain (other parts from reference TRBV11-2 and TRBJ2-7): EAGVAQSPRYKIIEKRQSVAFWCNPISGHATLYWYQQILGQGPKLLIQFQNNGVVDDSQLPKDRFSAERLKGVDSTLKIQPAKLEDSAVYLCASSPARDSWQYFGPGTRLTVT.

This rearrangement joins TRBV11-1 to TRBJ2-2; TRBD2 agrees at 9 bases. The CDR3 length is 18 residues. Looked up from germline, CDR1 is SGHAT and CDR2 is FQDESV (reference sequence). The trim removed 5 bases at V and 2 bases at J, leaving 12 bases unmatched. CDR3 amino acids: CASSRLQTSGVNTGELFF. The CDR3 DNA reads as TGTGCCAGCAGCCGTTTACAGACTAGCGGAGTAAACACCGGGGAGCTGTTTTTT.

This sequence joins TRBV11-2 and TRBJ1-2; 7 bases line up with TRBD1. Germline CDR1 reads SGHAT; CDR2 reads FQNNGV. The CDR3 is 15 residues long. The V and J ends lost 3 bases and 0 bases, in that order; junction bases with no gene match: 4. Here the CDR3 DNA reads TGTGCCAGCAGCTTGACAGGGCTGTCTAACTATGGCTACACCTTC. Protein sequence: CASSLTGLSNYGYTF.

The CDR3 sequence: CASSPQTSGIYEQYF. The CDR3 nucleotides are TGTGCCAGCAGTCCGCAGACTAGCGGGATTTACGAGCAGTACTTC. The rearrangement links TRBV27 to TRBJ2-7, with 11 bases identical to TRBD2. This CDR3 region has 15 residues. Losses at the gene ends were 5 bases for V and 4 bases for J; bases not matched to a gene: 7. In germline, CDR1 is MNHEY, CDR2 SMNVEV (reference sequence).

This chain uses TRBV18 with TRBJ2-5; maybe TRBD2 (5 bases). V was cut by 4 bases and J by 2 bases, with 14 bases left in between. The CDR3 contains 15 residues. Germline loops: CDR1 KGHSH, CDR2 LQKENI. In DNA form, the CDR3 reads TGTGCCAGCTCACTACCATATGAGGGACAAGAGACCCAGTACTTC. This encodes CASSLPYEGQETQYF. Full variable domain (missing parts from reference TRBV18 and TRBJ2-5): NAGVMQNPRHLVRRRGQEARLRCSPMKGHSHVYWYRQLPEEGLKFMVYLQKENIIDESGMPKERFSAEFPKEGPSILRIQQVVRGDSAAYFCASSLPYEGQETQYFGPGTRLLVL.

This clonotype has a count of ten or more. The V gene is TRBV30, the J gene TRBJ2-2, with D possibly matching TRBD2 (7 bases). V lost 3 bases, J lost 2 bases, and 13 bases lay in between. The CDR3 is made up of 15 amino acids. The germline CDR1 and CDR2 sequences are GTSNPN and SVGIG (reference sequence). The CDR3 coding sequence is TGTGCCTGGAGAGGGGGGGACCGAAACACCGGGGAGCTGTTTTTT. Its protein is CAWRGGDRNTGELFF.

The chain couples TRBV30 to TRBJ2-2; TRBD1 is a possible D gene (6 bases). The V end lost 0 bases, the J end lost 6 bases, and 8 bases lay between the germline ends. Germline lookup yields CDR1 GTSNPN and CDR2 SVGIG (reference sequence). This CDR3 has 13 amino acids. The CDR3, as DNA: TGTGCCTGGAGTGTATCAGGGGCCGGGGAGCTGTTTTTT. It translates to CAWSVSGAGELFF. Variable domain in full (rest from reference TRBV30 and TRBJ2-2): SQTIHQWPATLVQPVGSPLSLECTVEGTSNPNLYWYRQAAGRGLQLLFYSVGIGQISSEVPQNLSASRPQDRQFILSSKKLLLSDSGFYLCAWSVSGAGELFFGEGSRLTVL.

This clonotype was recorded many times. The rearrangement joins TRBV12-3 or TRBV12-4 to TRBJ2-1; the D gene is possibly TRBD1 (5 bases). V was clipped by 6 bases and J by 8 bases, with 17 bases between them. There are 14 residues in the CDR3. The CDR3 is CASRDTGRGDEQFF. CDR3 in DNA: TGTGCCAGCAGGGATACAGGACGTGGGGATGAGCAGTTCTTC.

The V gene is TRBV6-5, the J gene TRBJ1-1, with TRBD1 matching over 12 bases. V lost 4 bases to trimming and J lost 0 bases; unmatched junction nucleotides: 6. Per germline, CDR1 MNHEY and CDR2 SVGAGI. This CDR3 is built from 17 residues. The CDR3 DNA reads TGTGCCAGCAGTTCAGGGACAGGGGGCGCTGTGAACACTGAAGCTTTCTTT. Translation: CASSSGTGGAVNTEAFF.

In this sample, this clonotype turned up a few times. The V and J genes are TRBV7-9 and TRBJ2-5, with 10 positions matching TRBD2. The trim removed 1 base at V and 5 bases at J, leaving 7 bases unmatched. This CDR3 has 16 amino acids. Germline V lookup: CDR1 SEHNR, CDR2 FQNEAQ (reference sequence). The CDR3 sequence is CASSLGAGGPQETQYF. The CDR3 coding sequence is TGTGCCAGCAGCTTAGGAGCGGGAGGGCCTCAGGAGACCCAGTACTTC.

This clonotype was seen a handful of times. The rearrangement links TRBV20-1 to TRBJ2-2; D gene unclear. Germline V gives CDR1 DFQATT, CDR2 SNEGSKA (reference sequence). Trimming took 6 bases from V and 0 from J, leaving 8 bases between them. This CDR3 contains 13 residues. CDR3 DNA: TGCAGTGCCCCGACACCGAACACCGGGGAGCTGTTTTTT. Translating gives CSAPTPNTGELFF.

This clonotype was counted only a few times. CDR3 in DNA: TGTGCCAGCAGCTGGGGAGGGCCGGTCACCGGGGAGCTGTTTTTT. This codes for CASSWGGPVTGELFF. V is TRBV5-6 and J is TRBJ2-2; 7 bases fit TRBD2. CDR1 and CDR2 (germline): SGHDT, YYEEEE. V dropped 3 bases and J dropped 4; count of bases not matched to a gene: 6. CDR3 length: 15 residues.

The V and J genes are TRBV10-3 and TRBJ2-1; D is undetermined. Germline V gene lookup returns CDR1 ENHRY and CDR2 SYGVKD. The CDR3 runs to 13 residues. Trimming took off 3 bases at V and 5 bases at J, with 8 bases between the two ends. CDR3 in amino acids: CAISEIAHNEQFF. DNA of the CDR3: TGTGCCATCAGTGAAATCGCCCACAATGAGCAGTTCTTC.

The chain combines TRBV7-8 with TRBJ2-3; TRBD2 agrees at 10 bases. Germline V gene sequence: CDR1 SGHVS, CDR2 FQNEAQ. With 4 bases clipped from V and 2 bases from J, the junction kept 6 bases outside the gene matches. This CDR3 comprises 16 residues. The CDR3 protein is CASSWTSGPPTDTQYF. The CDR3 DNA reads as TGTGCCAGCAGCTGGACTAGCGGACCTCCCACAGATACGCAGTATTTT.

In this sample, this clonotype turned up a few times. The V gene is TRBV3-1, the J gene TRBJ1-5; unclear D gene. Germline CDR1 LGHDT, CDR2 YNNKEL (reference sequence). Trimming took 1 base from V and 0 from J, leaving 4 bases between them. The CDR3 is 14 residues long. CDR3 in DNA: TGTGCCAGCAGCCAAGTAAATAGCAATCAGCCCCAGCATTTT. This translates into CASSQVNSNQPQHF.

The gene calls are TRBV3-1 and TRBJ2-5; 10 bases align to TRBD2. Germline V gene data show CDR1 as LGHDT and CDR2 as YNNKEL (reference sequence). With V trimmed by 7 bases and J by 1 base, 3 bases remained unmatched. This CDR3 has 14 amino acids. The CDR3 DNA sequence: TGTGCCAGCACACTAGCGGGACGCCAAGAGACCCAGTACTTC. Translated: CASTLAGRQETQYF.

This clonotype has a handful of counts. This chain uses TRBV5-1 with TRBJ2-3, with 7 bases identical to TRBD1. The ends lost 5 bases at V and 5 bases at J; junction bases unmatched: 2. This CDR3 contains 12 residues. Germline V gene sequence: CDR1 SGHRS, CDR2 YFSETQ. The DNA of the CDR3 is TGCGCCAGCAGGACAGGGATAGATACGCAGTATTTT. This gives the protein CASRTGIDTQYF.

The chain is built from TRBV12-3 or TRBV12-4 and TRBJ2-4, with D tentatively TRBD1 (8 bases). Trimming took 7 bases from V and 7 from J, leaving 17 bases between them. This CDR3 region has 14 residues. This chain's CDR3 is CASNDRGGGNIQYF. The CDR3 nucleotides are TGTGCCAGCAATGACAGGGGAGGGGGGAACATTCAGTACTTC.

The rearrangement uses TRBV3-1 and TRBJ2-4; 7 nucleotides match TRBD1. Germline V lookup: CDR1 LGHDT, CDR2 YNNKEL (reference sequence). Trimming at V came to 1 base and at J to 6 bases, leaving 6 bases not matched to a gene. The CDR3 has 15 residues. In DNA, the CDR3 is TGTGCCAGCAGCCAAGGCGTGTCAGGGGGAAACATTCAGTACTTC. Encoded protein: CASSQGVSGGNIQYF. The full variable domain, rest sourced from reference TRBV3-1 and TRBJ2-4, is DTAVSQTPKYLVTQMGNDKSIKCEQNLGHDTMYWYKQDSKKFLKIMFSYNNKELIINETVPNRFSPKSPDKAHLNLHINSLELGDSAVYFCASSQGVSGGNIQYFGAGTRLSVL.

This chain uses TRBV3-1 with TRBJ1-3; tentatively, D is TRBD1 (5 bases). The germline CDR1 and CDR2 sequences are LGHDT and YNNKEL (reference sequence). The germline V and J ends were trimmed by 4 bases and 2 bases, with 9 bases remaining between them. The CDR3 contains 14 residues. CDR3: CASSRGETGNTIYF. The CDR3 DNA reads TGTGCCAGCAGCCGAGGGGAAACTGGAAACACCATATATTTT.

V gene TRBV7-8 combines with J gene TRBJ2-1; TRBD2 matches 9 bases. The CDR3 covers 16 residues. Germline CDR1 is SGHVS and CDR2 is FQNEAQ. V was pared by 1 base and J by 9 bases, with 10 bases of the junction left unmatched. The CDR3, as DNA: TGTGCCAGCAGCTTAGTACCTAGCGGGGCCTTCGGTGAGCAGTTCTTC. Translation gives CASSLVPSGAFGEQFF.

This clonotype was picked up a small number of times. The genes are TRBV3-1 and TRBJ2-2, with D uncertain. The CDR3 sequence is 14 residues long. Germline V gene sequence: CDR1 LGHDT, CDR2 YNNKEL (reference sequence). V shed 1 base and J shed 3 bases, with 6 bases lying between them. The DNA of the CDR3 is TGTGCCAGCAGCCAAGGGAGTGACACCGGGGAGCTGTTTTTT. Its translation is CASSQGSDTGELFF.

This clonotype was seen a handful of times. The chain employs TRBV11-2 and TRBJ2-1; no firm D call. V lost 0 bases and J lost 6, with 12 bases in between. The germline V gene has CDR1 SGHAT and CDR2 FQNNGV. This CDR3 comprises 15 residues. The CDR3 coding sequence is TGTGCCAGCAGCTTAGATGGCAGTGGGGTCAATGAGCAGTTCTTC. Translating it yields CASSLDGSGVNEQFF.

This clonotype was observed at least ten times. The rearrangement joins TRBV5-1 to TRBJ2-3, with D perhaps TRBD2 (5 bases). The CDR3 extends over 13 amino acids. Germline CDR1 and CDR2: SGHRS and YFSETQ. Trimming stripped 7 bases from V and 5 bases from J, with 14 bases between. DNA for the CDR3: TGCGCCAGCGGAGAGGGAGCGGAAGATACGCAGTATTTT. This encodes CASGEGAEDTQYF.

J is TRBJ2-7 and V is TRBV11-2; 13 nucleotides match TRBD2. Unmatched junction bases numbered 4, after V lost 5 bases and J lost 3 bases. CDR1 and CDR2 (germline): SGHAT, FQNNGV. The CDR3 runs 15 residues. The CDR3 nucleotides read TGTGCCAGCAGCCCCTGGACTAGCGGGAGCTACGAGCAGTACTTC. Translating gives CASSPWTSGSYEQYF.